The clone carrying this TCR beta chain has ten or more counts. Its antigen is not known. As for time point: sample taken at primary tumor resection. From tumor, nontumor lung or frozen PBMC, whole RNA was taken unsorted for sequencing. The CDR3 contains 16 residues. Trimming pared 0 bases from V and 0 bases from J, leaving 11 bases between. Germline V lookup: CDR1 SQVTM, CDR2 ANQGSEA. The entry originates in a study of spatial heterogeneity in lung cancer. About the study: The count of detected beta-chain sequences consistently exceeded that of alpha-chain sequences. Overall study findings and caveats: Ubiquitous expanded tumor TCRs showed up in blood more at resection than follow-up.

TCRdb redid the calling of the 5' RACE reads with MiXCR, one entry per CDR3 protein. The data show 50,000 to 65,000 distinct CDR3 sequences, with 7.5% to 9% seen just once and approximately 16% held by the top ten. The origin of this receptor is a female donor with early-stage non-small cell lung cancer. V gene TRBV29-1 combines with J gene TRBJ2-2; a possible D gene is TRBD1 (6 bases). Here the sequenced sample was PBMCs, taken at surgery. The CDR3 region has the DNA TGCAGCGTTGAAGAGGGGGCCGGAACGAACACCGGGGAGCTGTTTTTT. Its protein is CSVEEGAGTNTGELFF.